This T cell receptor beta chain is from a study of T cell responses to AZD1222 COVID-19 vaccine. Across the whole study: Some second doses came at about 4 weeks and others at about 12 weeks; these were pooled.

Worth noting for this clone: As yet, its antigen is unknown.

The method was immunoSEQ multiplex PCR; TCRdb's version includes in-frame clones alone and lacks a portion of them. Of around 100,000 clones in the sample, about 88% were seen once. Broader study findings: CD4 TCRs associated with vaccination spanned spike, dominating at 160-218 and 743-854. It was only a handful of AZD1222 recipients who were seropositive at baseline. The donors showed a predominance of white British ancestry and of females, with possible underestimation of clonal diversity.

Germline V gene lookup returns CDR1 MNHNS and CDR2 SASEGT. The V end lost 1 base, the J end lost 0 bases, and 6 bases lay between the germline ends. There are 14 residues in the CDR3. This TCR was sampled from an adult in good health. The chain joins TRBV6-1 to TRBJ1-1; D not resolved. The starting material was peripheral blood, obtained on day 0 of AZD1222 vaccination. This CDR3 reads CASSEGDLNTEAFF. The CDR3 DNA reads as TGTGCCAGCAGTGAAGGGGATCTGAACACTGAAGCTTTCTTT.